What follows is one T cell receptor beta chain and its context. CDR3 length equals 13 residues. Trimming stripped 0 bases from V and 9 bases from J, with 9 bases between. The germline gives CDR1 MNHEY, CDR2 SVGEGT. The sample belongs to a study of Ad26.COV2.S vaccination and SARS-CoV-2 variants. Background on the study: Donor was in the COV1001 Ad26.COV2.S trial arm. Once or twice, 56 days apart, Ad26.COV2.S was delivered intramuscularly.

Treatment in this sample: 15 to 20 received Ad26.COV2.S at low or high dose, single or two shots; about 5 received placebo; per-sample allocation not given. Sampling took place 63 days after the first vaccine or placebo injection. Based in Boston, the donor was an adult of 18-55 years. The method was immunoSEQ multiplex PCR; TCRdb's version includes in-frame clones alone and lacks a portion of them. This table holds around 300,000 clones, around 90% found once. The TCR sequence derives from a person aged 18-65 years who received the Ad26.COV2.S COVID-19 vaccine or a placebo. The V call is TRBV6-2 or TRBV6-3, the J call TRBJ1-5; D gene uncertain. The sequences come from peripheral blood, collected in a trial of Ad26.COV2.S vaccine versus placebo. CDR3 amino acids: CASSYSQFGPQHF. CDR3 DNA: TGTGCCAGCAGTTACTCCCAGTTTGGGCCCCAGCATTTT.